A single sample gave rise to the 12 T cell receptor beta chains below, sequenced in a study of CXCR3-negative and CXCR3-positive naive CD8 T cells. Carrying UMI labels, the TRB cDNA libraries were prepared through 5' RACE. TCRdb re-analyzed the 5' RACE reads; it lists each CDR3 protein once, without DNA. The listing contains 150,000 or so distinct CDR3 sequences. Their target antigens are unknown. Study-wide results and caveats: Compared with CXCR3-negative naive cells, CXCR3-positive naive cells showed more hydrophobic TRB CDR3s.

Sequencing input: naive CXCR3+ CD8+ T cells from blood. The subset is: CD45RO-CCR7+CD27+CD95- naive CD8+ T cells expressing CXCR3 (TNR3+). Receptors originate from a human donor in good health. Some clones in this sample may be carry-over from other donors' samples.

The V gene is TRBV4-3, the J gene TRBJ2-1; TCRdb reports TRBD1, a call that lacks DNA to check it against. There are 14 residues in the CDR3. The germline gives CDR1 LGHNA, CDR2 YSLEER. The CDR3 loop is CASSPDRTYNEQFF.

The chain recombines TRBV29-1 with TRBJ2-1; TCRdb designates TRBD2, a call that cannot be tested without DNA. The CDR3 is 14 residues long. In germline, CDR1 is SQVTM, CDR2 ANQGSEA. This CDR3 reads CSGRLAGIYNEQFF.

The chain carries TRBV3-1 and TRBJ2-1. The germline CDR1 and CDR2 sequences are LGHDT and YNNKEL (reference sequence). This CDR3 is built from 13 residues. CDR3 region: CASSPWPDNEQFF.

V gene TRBV19 combines with J gene TRBJ2-1; as DNA is missing, the TRBD1 call by TCRdb cannot be tested. Per germline, CDR1 LNHDA and CDR2 SQIVND (reference sequence). The CDR3 contains 15 residues. The chain's CDR3 is CASSIDRGGHNEQFF.

This sequence joins TRBV12-3 or TRBV12-4 and TRBJ2-1. The CDR3 has 14 residues. The CDR3 loop reads CASSPTTSYNEQFF.

The V call is TRBV28, the J call TRBJ2-6; TCRdb gives TRBD1 as the D gene, but with no DNA this cannot be confirmed. Germline loops: CDR1 MDHEN, CDR2 SYDVKM. The CDR3 is 16 amino acids. The CDR3 here is CASGAGWGAGANVLTF.

The chain carries TRBV6-6 and TRBJ2-7; TCRdb returns TRBD1, unconfirmable since there is no DNA. CDR1 and CDR2 (germline): MNHNY, SVGAGI (reference sequence). This CDR3 has 15 residues. CDR3 in amino acids: CASSYTGGLSYEQYF.

The V call is TRBV29-1, the J call TRBJ2-7; TCRdb names TRBD1, which stays unverified in the absence of DNA. The CDR3 sequence is 11 residues long. CDR1 and CDR2 (germline): SQVTM, ANQGSEA. The CDR3 region is CSAIAGTGKYF.

The V and J genes are TRBV5-4 and TRBJ2-5. Germline V gene lookup returns CDR1 SGHNT and CDR2 YYREEE (reference sequence). This CDR3 comprises 16 residues. CDR3 protein: CASSFGLLTTQETQYF.

The chain employs TRBV7-9 and TRBJ1-1; checking the TCRdb D call of TRBD1 is not possible without DNA. CDR3 length: 14 residues. Germline CDR1 and CDR2: SEHNR and FQNEAQ (reference sequence). CDR3 amino acids: CASNGQGAHTEAFF. The full variable domain, with the rest looked up from reference TRBV7-9 and TRBJ1-1, is DTGVSQNPRHKITKRGQNVTFRCDPISEHNRLYWYRQTLGQGPEFLTYFQNEAQLEKSRLLSDRFSAERPKGSFSTLEIQRTEQGDSAMYLCASNGQGAHTEAFFGQGTRLTVV.

J is TRBJ2-7 and V is TRBV7-9; TCRdb indicates TRBD2, and absent DNA this call remains unverified. Germline loops: CDR1 SEHNR, CDR2 FQNEAQ (reference sequence). The CDR3 consists of 13 residues. CDR3 sequence: CASRGPHQYEQYF.

V is TRBV7-9 and J is TRBJ2-1; the TRBD2 assignment by TCRdb is unverifiable without DNA. Germline V gives CDR1 SEHNR, CDR2 FQNEAQ (reference sequence). There are 16 residues in the CDR3. CDR3 sequence: CASSPPSGGAVNEEFF.